This entry features one T cell receptor beta chain sequence. The treatment: preoperative locoregional IRX-2 cytokine immunotherapy. Preoperative locoregional IRX-2 cytokine immunotherapy was tested in the phase Ib source study. Trimming took 3 bases from V and 1 from J, leaving 15 bases between them. This CDR3 comprises 16 residues. CDR1 is MDHEN, CDR2 SYDVKM, per germline. This sample is part of a study of preoperative IRX-2 immunotherapy in early breast cancer. Assay: immunoSEQ multiplex PCR; the TCRdb copy retains only in-frame clones and omits some. The profile shows 43,000 or so clones, roughly 94% of them singletons.

The TCR was taken from a human donor with breast cancer. V and J are TRBV28 and TRBJ1-1, with D tentatively TRBD1 (6 bases). The sequencing used tumor tissue, collected after IRX-2 immunotherapy. CDR3 in DNA: TGTGCCAGCAGTTTTTTTCAATCAGGGGAGAACACTGAAGCTTTCTTT. This encodes CASSFFQSGENTEAFF.